This TCR beta chain was recorded in a study of T cell responses to AZD1222 COVID-19 vaccine. Notes on this clone: Its antigen is currently unknown.

Study findings and constraints: Two AZD1222 administrations were followed by greater Spike-specific TCR breadth and depth. The donors showed a predominance of white British ancestry and of females, with possible underestimation of clonal diversity. At baseline, just 5 or 6 AZD1222 recipients tested seropositive.

Assay: immunoSEQ multiplex PCR; the TCRdb copy retains only in-frame clones and omits some. This sample has 140,000 to 150,000 clones, with over 90% found just once. Germline-derived CDR1 and CDR2 are SNHLY and FYNNEI. This CDR3 comprises 14 residues. V lost 7 bases and J lost 4; bases outside the gene matches: 8. The receptor was derived from an adult in good health. Material: peripheral blood, obtained on day 0 of AZD1222 vaccination. V gene TRBV2 combines with J gene TRBJ1-2; TRBD1 aligns across 8 bases. The CDR3: CASIGDRPRYGYTF. The CDR3 region has the DNA TGTGCCAGCATTGGGGACAGGCCGCGCTATGGCTACACCTTC. Looking up the rest from reference TRBV2 and TRBJ1-2 gives the full variable domain: EPEVTQTPSHQVTQMGQEVILRCVPISNHLYFYWYRQILGQKVEFLVSFYNNEISEKSEIFDDQFSVERPDGSNFTLKIRSTKLEDSAMYFCASIGDRPRYGYTFGSGTRLTVV.